These T cell receptor beta chains were read from a single sample in a study of T-cell reconstitution after alpha-beta-depleted transplantation in children. TCRdb reprocessed the PCR reads via MiXCR and lists one record per CDR3 protein. The sample has almost 500,000 distinct CDR3 sequences, around 13% seen once. The sample in question was PBMCs from the stem cell graft donor, obtained from the stem cell graft. These TCRs come from a human donor who donated a stem cell graft to a child with combined immunodeficiency. The CDR3 runs from the conserved cysteine through the conserved F or W. The D gene is left open where the match is weak. A row's size may be missing; if present it is once, few, many or a size class.

TRBV11-2	.	13	TRBJ1-1	many	TGTGCCAGCAGCTTAGCTGAGAACACTGAAGCTTTCTTT	CASSLAENTEAFF
TRBV12-3/TRBV12-4	TRBD1	11	TRBJ2-7	many	TGTGCCAGCAGTTTTGCGGGACAGGTAGACTTC	CASSFAGQVDF
TRBV29-1	TRBD1	14	TRBJ1-5	few	TGCAGCGTTGCCGAGGGGGCGAGCAATCAGCCCCAGCATTTT	CSVAEGASNQPQHF
TRBV29-1	TRBD1	14	TRBJ2-7	.	TGCAGCGTTCCCGGGACAGGGATAACCTACGAGCAGTACTTC	CSVPGTGITYEQYF
TRBV12-3/TRBV12-4	.	11	TRBJ2-4	many	TGTGCCAGCAGTTTTGTTGACATTCAGTACTTC	CASSFVDIQYF
TRBV5-6	TRBD2	15	TRBJ2-7	many	TGTGCCAGCAGCCGTCGACTAGCGGGGATACGGGAGCAGTACTTC	CASSRRLAGIREQYF
TRBV6-5	.	14	TRBJ2-5	many	TGTGCCAGCAGTTACCGGGGCCCCCAAGAGACCCAGTACTTC	CASSYRGPQETQYF
TRBV7-9	.	16	TRBJ2-3	.	TGTGCCAGCAGCTTTCGGGGGCCAGCGGCTACAGATACGCAGTATTTT	CASSFRGPAATDTQYF
TRBV20-1	.	14	TRBJ1-5	.	TGCAGTGCTAGAGGGGAGCGGAGCAATCAGCCCCAGCATTTT	CSARGERSNQPQHF
TRBV29-1	.	12	TRBJ2-1	many	TGCAGCGTTTCCCAGCGTCCCAATGAGCAGTTCTTC	CSVSQRPNEQFF
TRBV5-1	TRBD2	17	TRBJ2-7	.	TGCGCCAGCAGCTTGGCCCCCATTAGCGGGGAGCCCTACGAGCAGTACTTC	CASSLAPISGEPYEQYF
TRBV20-1	.	14	TRBJ2-5	medium-sized	TGCAGTGCTAGAGCCGGGGCTCCCCAAGAGACCCAGTACTTC	CSARAGAPQETQYF
TRBV12-3/TRBV12-4	TRBD2	16	TRBJ2-5	many	TGTGCCAGCAGTTTCGGGACTAGCGCTTATCAAGAGACCCAGTACTTC	CASSFGTSAYQETQYF
TRBV12-3/TRBV12-4	TRBD2	16	TRBJ2-1	few	TGTGCCAGCAGTTTAGCGCCGGGGGGGCTCTACAATGAGCAGTTCTTC	CASSLAPGGLYNEQFF
TRBV6-5	TRBD1	16	TRBJ2-1	.	TGTGCCAGCAGTTACCCTGGACAGGACTCCTACAATGAGCAGTTCTTC	CASSYPGQDSYNEQFF
TRBV28	.	14	TRBJ1-5	few	TGTGCCAGCAGCTTCGGGCGGGGGGCTCAGCCCCAGCATTTT	CASSFGRGAQPQHF
TRBV3-1	TRBD1	16	TRBJ2-5	.	TGTGCCAGCAGCCAAGTGGGACAGGGTAGAGGAGAGACCCAGTACTTC	CASSQVGQGRGETQYF
TRBV7-9	.	15	TRBJ2-5	.	TGTGCCAGCAGCCGGCCTAGTGGCTTCGGAGAGACCCAGTACTTC	CASSRPSGFGETQYF
TRBV7-3	TRBD2	15	TRBJ2-1	few	TGTGCCAGCAGCCCGCTAGCGGGGGTACCCAATGAGCAGTTCTTC	CASSPLAGVPNEQFF
TRBV9	TRBD1	16	TRBJ1-1	.	TGTGCCAGCAGCGTAGGGGGGACAGGGGGGAACACTGAAGCTTTCTTT	CASSVGGTGGNTEAFF
TRBV27	.	14	TRBJ2-2	.	TGTGCCAGCAGGAGGGAGGCCCACACCGGGGAGCTGTTTTTT	CASRREAHTGELFF
TRBV3-1	.	15	TRBJ2-3	.	TGTGCCAGCAGCCTGATGAGTACAAGGGCAGATACGCAGTATTTT	CASSLMSTRADTQYF
TRBV20-1	.	12	TRBJ2-7	few	TGCAGTGCTAGCATAACTCTTTACGAGCAGTACTTC	CSASITLYEQYF
TRBV25-1	TRBD2	15	TRBJ2-7	few	TGTGCCAGCAGTGACTTTAGCGGGGGAGGGAACGAGCAGTACTTC	CASSDFSGGGNEQYF